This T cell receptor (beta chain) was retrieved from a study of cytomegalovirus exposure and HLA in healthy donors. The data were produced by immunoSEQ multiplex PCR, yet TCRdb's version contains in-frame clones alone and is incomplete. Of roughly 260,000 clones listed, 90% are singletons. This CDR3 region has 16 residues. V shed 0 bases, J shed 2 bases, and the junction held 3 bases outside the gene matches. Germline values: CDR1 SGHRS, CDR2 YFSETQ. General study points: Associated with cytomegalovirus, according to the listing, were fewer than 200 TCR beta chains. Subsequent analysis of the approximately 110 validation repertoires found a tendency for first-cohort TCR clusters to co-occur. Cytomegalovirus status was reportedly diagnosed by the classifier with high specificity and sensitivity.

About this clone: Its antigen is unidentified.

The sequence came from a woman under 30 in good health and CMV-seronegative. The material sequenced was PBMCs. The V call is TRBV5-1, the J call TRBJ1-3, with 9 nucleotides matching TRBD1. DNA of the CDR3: TGCGCCAGCAGCTTGGACGGGACAGGGCCTGGAAACACCATATATTTT. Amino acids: CASSLDGTGPGNTIYF.